This T cell receptor (beta chain) appears in the sequencing data of a study of OX40 agonist ivuxolimab in advanced cancers. General study results and limits: At doses 0.1 to 3.0 mg/kg, CD4+ and CD8+ clones expanded.

For this clone: Its matching antigen is unknown.

V lost 8 bases to trimming and J lost 8 bases, with 12 bases between them. Germline assignment: CDR1 MDHEN and CDR2 SYDVKM. CDR3 length: 12 amino acids. Method: immunoSEQ multiplex PCR; TCRdb's copy keeps in-frame clones and lacks some. The sample carries about 100,000 clones, roughly 90% recorded once. V is TRBV28 and J is TRBJ1-4, with unresolved D. The sequence was obtained from an adult with an advanced solid tumor such as melanoma, head and neck, liver or kidney cancer. The specimen was CD4+ or CD8+ T cells sorted from blood, collected in a trial of the OX40 agonist ivuxolimab. CDR3 in DNA: TGTGCCAGCTCCCTCCCCGGAGAAAAACTGTTTTTT. Translating gives CASSLPGEKLFF.